These T cell receptor beta chains were read from a single sample in a study of T cell repertoires in cytomegalovirus infection. TCRdb re-derived calls from the reads in MiXCR, one entry per CDR3 protein. The data show 600,000 to 800,000 distinct CDR3 sequences, with 20% to 25% seen just once and less than 9.5% held by the top ten. Sequenced material: CD8+ T cells from PBMCs. The receptors here all came from a human donor in good health (CMV status not recorded). Some clones in this sample may be carry-over from other donors' samples. Each CDR3 is given without its conserved first and last residue.

V,CDR3
TRBV20-1,SARDPGGSNQPQH
TRBV5-4,ASSLGLTDEQF
TRBV7-3,ASSLGTHYGYT
TRBV28,ASSFQVDNEQF
TRBV29-1,SVVVSPLH
TRBV12-5,ASGLQSYSNQPQH
TRBV9,ASSVLVYGELF
TRBV9,ASSEPGQGMNNEQF
TRBV5-1,ASSWGGGEMNTEAF
TRBV2,ASHQPQH
TRBV7-9,ASSPEGERNQPQH
TRBV6-2/TRBV6-3,ASNQGSYNEQF
TRBV13,ASSLGQGHSYEQY
TRBV29-1,SVESGDGYT
TRBV20-1,SASPGGGGTYEQY
TRBV7-2,ASSLGTAYTGELF
TRBV20-1,SARDPGAGYT
TRBV5-5,ASSLREGPNQPQH
TRBV6-2/TRBV6-3,ASSRTDTEAF
TRBV7-9,ASSLSPKINEKLF
TRBV6-5,ASSYGPTEGAF
TRBV23-1,ASSHHQTTGYEQY
TRBV14,ASSPRDREINEQF
TRBV5-4,ASSFKGSPNEKLF
TRBV20-1,SARLSGLGKNIQY
TRBV5-6,ASSSAGGKGTEAF
TRBV7-6,ASSQTSGGERPNTGELF
TRBV6-1,VSPGGGALNTEAF
TRBV10-2,ASWTGFSSSYEQY
TRBV6-4,ASSDSRVFNEQF
TRBV20-1,SARGSGGANNEQF
TRBV23-1,ASSQLCGWPGELF
TRBV7-8,ASSLPPGTGNGYT
TRBV12-3/TRBV12-4,ASSTGPVTF
TRBV5-6,ASSGSVSTGELF
TRBV28,ASSFLDYGYT
TRBV7-9,ASSPLGTGNQPQH
TRBV7-9,APIKLTGELF
TRBV12-3/TRBV12-4,ASSDQGAGTDTQY
TRBV6-2/TRBV6-3,ASSYSPIGETQY
TRBV7-3,ASSPKGGGTEAF
TRBV7-8,ASSLAGGQGLSGNEQF
TRBV7-9,ASSPPEGYRGGQETQY
TRBV6-2/TRBV6-3,ASSYGTSGGGLYNEQF
TRBV7-2,ASSFTRDLFNEQF
TRBV20-1,SAPPGQMMNTEAF
TRBV6-6,ASSEFREPSNQPQH
TRBV11-2,ASSWGGTGGKDTGELF
TRBV7-6,ASSLAGGISGANVLT
TRBV4-1,ASSQANGLLGGTDTQY
TRBV28,ASSSSRMGSSYNEQF
TRBV2,ASSPDRRNTEAF
TRBV20-1,SAQDSYTGELF
TRBV27,ASSLSGRFSDGYT
TRBV25-1,ASSNRDTSGPQH
TRBV7-6,ASSSLGLAQAGELF
TRBV7-9,ASSLGVRDAYNEQF
TRBV20-1,SAPSGVLAYEQY
TRBV5-6,ASSLAGAGNQPQH
TRBV14,ASSQELGRMNTEAF